This T cell receptor (beta chain) was identified during a study of T-cell reconstitution after alpha-beta-depleted transplantation in children. CDR3 size: 11 residues. The V gene's germline CDR1 is DFQATT and CDR2 SNEGSKA (reference sequence). The V gene lost 6 bases and the J gene lost 5 bases, with 11 bases spanning the gap. Preparation of the TCRbeta library involved a method that used unique molecular identifiers. MiXCR, run by TCRdb on the PCR reads, gives a single entry per CDR3 protein. The repertoire holds nearly 400,000 distinct CDR3 sequences, roughly 22% seen once, with less than 4.5% in the top ten.

This receptor was identified in a human donor who donated a stem cell graft to a child with acute myeloid leukemia. This rearrangement joins TRBV20-1 to TRBJ2-7; weak D call: TRBD1 (5 bases). Sample: PBMCs from the stem cell graft donor, taken from the stem cell graft. CDR3 coding DNA: TGCAGTGCGCACAGGCTCGACGAGCAGTACTTC. Its protein is CSAHRLDEQYF.